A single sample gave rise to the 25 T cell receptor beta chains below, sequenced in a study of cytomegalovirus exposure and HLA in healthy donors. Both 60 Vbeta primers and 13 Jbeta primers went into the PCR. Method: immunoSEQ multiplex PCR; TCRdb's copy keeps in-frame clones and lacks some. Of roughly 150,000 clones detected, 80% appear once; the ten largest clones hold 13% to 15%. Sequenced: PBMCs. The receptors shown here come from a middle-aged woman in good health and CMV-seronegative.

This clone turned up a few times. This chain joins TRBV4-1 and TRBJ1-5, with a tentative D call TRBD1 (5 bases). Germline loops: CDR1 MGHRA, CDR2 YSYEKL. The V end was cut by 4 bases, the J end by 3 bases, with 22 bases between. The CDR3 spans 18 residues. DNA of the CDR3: TGCGCCAGCAGCCCCGGGGGGGATTACTCAGGGCACAATCAGCCCCAGCATTTT. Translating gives CASSPGGDYSGHNQPQHF.

CDR3 protein: CASSLYQPGGGELFF. As DNA, the CDR3 is TGTGCCAGCAGTTTATACCAACCGGGTGGCGGGGAGCTGTTTTTT. The rearrangement uses TRBV28 and TRBJ2-2; no clear D gene. The CDR3 covers 15 residues. Looked up from germline, CDR1 is MDHEN and CDR2 is SYDVKM. The germline V and J ends were trimmed by 1 base and 7 bases, with 13 bases remaining between them. The whole variable domain, remainder taken from reference TRBV28 and TRBJ2-2, is DVKVTQSSRYLVKRTGEKVFLECVQDMDHENMFWYRQDPGLGLRLIYFSYDVKMKEKGDIPEGYSVSREKKERFSLILESASTNQTSMYLCASSLYQPGGGELFFGEGSRLTVL.

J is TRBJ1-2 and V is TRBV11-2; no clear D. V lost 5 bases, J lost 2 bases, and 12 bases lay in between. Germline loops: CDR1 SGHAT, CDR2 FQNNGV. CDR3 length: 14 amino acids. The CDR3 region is CASSANPENYGYTF. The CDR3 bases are TGTGCCAGCAGCGCAAATCCGGAGAACTATGGCTACACCTTC.

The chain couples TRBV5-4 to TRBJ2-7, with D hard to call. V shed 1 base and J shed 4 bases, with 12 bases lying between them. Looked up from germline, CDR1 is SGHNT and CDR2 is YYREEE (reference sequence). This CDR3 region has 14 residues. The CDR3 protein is CASSLYGGPYEQYF. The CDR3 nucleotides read TGTGCCAGCAGCTTGTACGGTGGGCCGTACGAGCAGTACTTC.

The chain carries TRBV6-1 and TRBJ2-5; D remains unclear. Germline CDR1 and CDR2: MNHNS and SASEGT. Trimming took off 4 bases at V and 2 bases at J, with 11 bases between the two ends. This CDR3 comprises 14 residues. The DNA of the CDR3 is TGTGCCAGCAGTGTGTACCCCGGTCAAGAGACCCAGTACTTC. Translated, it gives CASSVYPGQETQYF.

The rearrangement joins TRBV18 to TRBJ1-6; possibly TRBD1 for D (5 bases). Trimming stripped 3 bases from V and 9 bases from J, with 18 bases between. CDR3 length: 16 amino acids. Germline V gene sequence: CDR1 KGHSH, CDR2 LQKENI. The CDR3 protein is CASSPSRAELGSPLHF. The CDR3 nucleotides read TGTGCCAGCTCACCGTCCAGGGCTGAACTTGGTTCACCCCTCCACTTT.

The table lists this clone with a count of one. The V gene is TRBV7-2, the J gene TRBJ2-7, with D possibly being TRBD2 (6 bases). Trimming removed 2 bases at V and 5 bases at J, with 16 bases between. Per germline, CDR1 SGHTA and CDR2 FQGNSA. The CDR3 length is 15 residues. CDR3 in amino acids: CASSLMRRGPHEQYF. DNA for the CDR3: TGTGCCAGCAGCTTAATGCGGAGGGGTCCCCACGAGCAGTACTTC.

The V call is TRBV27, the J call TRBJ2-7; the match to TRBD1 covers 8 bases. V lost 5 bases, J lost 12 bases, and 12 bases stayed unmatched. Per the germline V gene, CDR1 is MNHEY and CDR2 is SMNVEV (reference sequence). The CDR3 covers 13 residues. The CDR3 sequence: CASSLPGQERLYF. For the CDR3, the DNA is TGTGCCAGCAGTCTCCCGGGACAGGAAAGACTGTACTTC.

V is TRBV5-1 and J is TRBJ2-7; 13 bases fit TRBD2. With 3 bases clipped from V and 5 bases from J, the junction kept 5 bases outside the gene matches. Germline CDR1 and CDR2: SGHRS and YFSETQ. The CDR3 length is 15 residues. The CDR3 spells CASSSRLAGGHEQYF. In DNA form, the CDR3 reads TGCGCCAGCAGCTCTAGACTAGCGGGAGGCCACGAGCAGTACTTC.

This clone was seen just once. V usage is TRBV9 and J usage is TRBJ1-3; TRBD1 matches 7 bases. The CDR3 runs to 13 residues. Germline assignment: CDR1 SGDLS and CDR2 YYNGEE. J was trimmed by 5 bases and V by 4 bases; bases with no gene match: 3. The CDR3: CASSRTGRNTIYF. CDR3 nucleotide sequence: TGTGCCAGCAGCCGGACAGGAAGAAACACCATATATTTT.

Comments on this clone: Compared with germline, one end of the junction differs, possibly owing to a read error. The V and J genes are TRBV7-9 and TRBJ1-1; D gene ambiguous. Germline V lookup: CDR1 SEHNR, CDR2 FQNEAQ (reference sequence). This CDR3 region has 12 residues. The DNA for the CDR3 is TGTTCCAGCAGCTTAATCGGGACTGAAGCTTTCTTT. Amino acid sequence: CSSSLIGTEAFF. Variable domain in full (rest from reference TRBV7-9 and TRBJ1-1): DTGVSQNPRHKITKRGQNVTFRCDPISEHNRLYWYRQTLGQGPEFLTYFQNEAQLEKSRLLSDRFSAERPKGSFSTLEIQRTEQGDSAMYLCSSSLIGTEAFFGQGTRLTVV.

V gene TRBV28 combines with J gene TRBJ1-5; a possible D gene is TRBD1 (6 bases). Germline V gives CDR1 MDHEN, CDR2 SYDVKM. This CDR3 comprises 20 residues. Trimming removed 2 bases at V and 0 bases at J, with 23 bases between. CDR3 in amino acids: CASSLRGSYRDKYSNQPQHF. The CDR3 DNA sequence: TGTGCCAGCAGTTTAAGAGGTAGCTACAGGGACAAATATAGCAATCAGCCCCAGCATTTT.

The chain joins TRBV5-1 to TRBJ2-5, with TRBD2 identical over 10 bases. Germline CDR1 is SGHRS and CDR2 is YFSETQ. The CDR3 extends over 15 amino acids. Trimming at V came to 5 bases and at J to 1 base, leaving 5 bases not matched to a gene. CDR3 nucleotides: TGCGCCAGCAGTTATCTAGCGGGGGCCCAAGAGACCCAGTACTTC. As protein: CASSYLAGAQETQYF.

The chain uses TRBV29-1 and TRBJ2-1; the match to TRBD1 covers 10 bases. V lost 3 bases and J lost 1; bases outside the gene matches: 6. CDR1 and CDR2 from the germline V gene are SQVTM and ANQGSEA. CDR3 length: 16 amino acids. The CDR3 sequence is CSVDSRTGGSYNEQFF. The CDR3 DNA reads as TGCAGCGTTGATTCCCGGACAGGGGGTTCCTACAATGAGCAGTTCTTC.

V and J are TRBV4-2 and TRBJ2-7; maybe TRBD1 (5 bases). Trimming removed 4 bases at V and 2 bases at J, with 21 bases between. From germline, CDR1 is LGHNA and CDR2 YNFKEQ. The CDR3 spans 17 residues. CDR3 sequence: CASSRRTRQISPYEQYF. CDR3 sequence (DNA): TGTGCCAGCAGCCGCCGAACGCGACAGATCAGTCCCTACGAGCAGTACTTC.

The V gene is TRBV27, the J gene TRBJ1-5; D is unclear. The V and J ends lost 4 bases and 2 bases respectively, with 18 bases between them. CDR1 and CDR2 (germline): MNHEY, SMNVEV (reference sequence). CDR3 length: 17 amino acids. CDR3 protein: CASSSPEAGVGNQPQHF. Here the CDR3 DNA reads TGTGCCAGCAGTTCGCCCGAGGCGGGCGTGGGCAATCAGCCCCAGCATTTT.

Written as DNA, the CDR3 is TGCGCCAGCAGCGTTACAGGGGGCTGGGGCTACACCTTC. It encodes CASSVTGGWGYTF. The chain uses TRBV5-1 and TRBJ1-2, with TRBD1 matching 9 bases. Trimming at V came to 4 bases and at J to 8 bases, leaving 6 bases not matched to a gene. The CDR3 runs 13 residues. From germline, CDR1 is SGHRS and CDR2 YFSETQ.

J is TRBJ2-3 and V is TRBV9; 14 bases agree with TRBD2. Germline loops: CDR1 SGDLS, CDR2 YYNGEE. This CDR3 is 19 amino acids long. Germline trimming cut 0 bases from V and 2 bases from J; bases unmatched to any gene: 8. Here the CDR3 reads CASSVVGQGLAGDTDTQYF. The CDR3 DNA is TGTGCCAGCAGCGTAGTGGGGCAGGGACTAGCGGGAGACACAGATACGCAGTATTTT. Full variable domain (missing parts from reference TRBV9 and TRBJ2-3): DSGVTQTPKHLITATGQRVTLRCSPRSGDLSVYWYQQSLDQGLQFLIQYYNGEERAKGNILERFSAQQFPDLHSELNLSSLELGDSALYFCASSVVGQGLAGDTDTQYFGPGTRLTVL.

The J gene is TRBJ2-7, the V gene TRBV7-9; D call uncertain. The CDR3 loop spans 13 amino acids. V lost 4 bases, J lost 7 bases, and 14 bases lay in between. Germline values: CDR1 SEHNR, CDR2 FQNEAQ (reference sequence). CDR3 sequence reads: CASSYRPTVEQYF. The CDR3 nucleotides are TGTGCCAGCAGCTACCGCCCCACTGTGGAGCAGTACTTC.

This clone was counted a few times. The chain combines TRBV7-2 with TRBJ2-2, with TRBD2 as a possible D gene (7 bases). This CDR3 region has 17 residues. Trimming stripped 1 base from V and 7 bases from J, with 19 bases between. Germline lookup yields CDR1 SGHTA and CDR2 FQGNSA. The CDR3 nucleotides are TGTGCCAGCAGCTTAGTCGGGGGAGGGGGGGCGAGCGGGGAGCTGTTTTTT. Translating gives CASSLVGGGGASGELFF.

The CDR3 DNA follows: TGTGCCAGCAGTGTTGGTAGCGGGAGACAAGAGACCCAGTACTTC. It translates to CASSVGSGRQETQYF. This chain joins TRBV6-1 and TRBJ2-5; 9 bases map to TRBD2. V lost 4 bases, J lost 2 bases, and 5 bases stayed unmatched. CDR3 length: 15 amino acids. The germline V gene encodes CDR1 MNHNS and CDR2 SASEGT.

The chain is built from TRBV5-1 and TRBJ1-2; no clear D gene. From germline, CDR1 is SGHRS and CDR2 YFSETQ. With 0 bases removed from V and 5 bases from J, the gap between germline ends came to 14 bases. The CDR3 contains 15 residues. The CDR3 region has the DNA TGCGCCAGCAGCTTGGCAGGCAACGCTTTTTATGGCTACACCTTC. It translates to CASSLAGNAFYGYTF.

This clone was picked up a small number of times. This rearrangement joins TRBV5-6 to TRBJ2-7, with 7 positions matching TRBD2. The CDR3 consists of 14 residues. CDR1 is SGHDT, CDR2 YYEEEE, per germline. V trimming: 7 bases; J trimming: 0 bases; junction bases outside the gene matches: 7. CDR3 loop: CASGKGTISYEQYF. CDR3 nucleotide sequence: TGTGCCAGCGGCAAAGGGACTATCTCCTACGAGCAGTACTTC.

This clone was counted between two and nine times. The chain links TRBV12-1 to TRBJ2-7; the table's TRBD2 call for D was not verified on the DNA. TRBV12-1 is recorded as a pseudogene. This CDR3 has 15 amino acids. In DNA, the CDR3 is TGTGCCAGCAGCTCAGCCGGGAACCCTCGTTACGAGCAGTACTTC. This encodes CASSSAGNPRYEQYF.

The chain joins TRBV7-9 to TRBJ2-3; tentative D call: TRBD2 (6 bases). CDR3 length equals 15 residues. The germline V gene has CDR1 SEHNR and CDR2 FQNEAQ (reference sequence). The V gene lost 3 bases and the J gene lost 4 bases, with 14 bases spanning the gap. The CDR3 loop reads CASSFGGISADTQYF. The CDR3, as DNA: TGTGCCAGCAGCTTTGGCGGGATTAGTGCAGATACGCAGTATTTT.